This paragraph covers one T cell receptor beta chain sequence. Time point of the sample: newly diagnosed GD, antithyroid drugs for less than 3 months. PBMC RNA served as the TCR library source. The peripheral blood volume drawn was 7.5 to 9.5 milliliters, and it was collected into EDTA tubes. These data originate in a study of regulatory T cells in long-lasting Graves disease. Arm-PCR of CDR3 regions with iRepertoire HTBI primers generated TCR beta libraries. TCRdb re-called the multiplex PCR reads with MiXCR, one entry per CDR3 protein. The table lists roughly 510,000 distinct CDR3 sequences, more than 15% of them singletons. The CDR3 has 16 residues. Per germline, CDR1 GTSNPN and CDR2 SVGIG (reference sequence). J gave up 4 bases and V 4 bases, and 7 bases lay outside the gene matches. This sample was also put to use in a study of T cells in Graves' hyperthyroidism and ophthalmopathy. As reported in that work: With the HTBI primer set, the TCR CDR3 went through a first round of RT-PCR.

Sequenced material: peripheral blood mononuclear cells (PBMCs), taken at new diagnosis, from a patient treated with antithyroid drugs. The chain links TRBV30 to TRBJ2-1; TRBD2 matches 13 bases. The origin of this receptor is a man aged 18 to 30 with Graves disease. CDR3 amino acids: CAWTRTGLAGYNEQFF. DNA of the CDR3: TGTGCCTGGACTAGAACGGGACTAGCGGGGTACAATGAGCAGTTCTTC.